This section outlines one T cell receptor beta chain sequence together with its context. The RNA, about 0.5 to 1 ug, was put through reverse transcription using random hexamers. Using its own MiXCR run on the immunoSEQ multiplex PCR reads, TCRdb lists one record per CDR3 protein. The repertoire holds approximately 74,000 distinct CDR3 sequences, with nearly 95% as singletons. This sample is drawn from a study of CD8 T cells in Susac syndrome. CD8+ and CD4+ blood T cells underwent TCR beta sequencing. This CDR3 region has 13 residues. Germline loops: CDR1 SGHDN, CDR2 FVKESK. Deletions cut 5 bases from V and 5 bases from J, with 9 bases between.

The source is a human donor with Susac syndrome. The J gene is TRBJ1-4, the V gene TRBV14, with D unclear. The sequenced material came from CD8+ T cells from PBMCs. CDR3 in amino acids: CASSEGGNEKLFF. The DNA for the CDR3 is TGTGCCAGCAGCGAGGGAGGCAATGAAAAACTGTTTTTT.